This T cell receptor (beta chain) comes out of a study of CD8 T cells in Susac syndrome. In the study overall: Clinical remission applied to roughly 8 sequenced Susac syndrome patients, and about 6 had active disease. Blood was drawn from patients with Susac syndrome. At that point, they were therapy-naive, on corticosteroids, or on intravenous immunoglobulin alone.

About 0.5 to 1 ug RNA was reverse transcribed with random hexamers. From the immunoSEQ multiplex PCR reads, TCRdb called clonotypes with MiXCR, one entry per CDR3 protein. The sample gives 150,000 or so distinct CDR3 sequences, about 96% of which show up once; 0.12% is in the top ten. Sequencing targeted TCR beta in T cells from blood (CD8+ and CD4+). J lost 3 bases, V lost 10 bases, and 8 bases had no gene match. CDR1 and CDR2 from the germline V gene are SNHLY and FYNNEI. The CDR3 is 13 amino acids. Sequenced sample: CD4+ T cells from PBMCs. This clonotype was obtained from a human donor with Susac syndrome. The chain uses TRBV2 and TRBJ1-2; 7 nucleotides line up with TRBD1. CDR3 in amino acids: CATARTGDYGYTF. The DNA of the CDR3 is TGTGCCACCGCTAGAACAGGGGACTATGGCTACACCTTC.